One and the same sample provided the 2 T cell receptor beta chains below, sequenced in a study of cytomegalovirus exposure and HLA in healthy donors. Measured with immunoSEQ multiplex PCR; TCRdb has only the in-frame clones, and not every one. This sample carries around 63,000 clones, around 92% of them seen once, and the ten largest clones take around 1.2%. Sequences were obtained from PBMCs. These receptors all come from a young woman in good health and CMV-seronegative.

The chain is built from TRBV10-3 and TRBJ1-1; TRBD1 is a possible D gene (6 bases). The CDR3 extends over 13 amino acids. V was cut by 2 bases and J by 3 bases, with 7 bases left in between. Per germline, CDR1 ENHRY and CDR2 SYGVKD. DNA for the CDR3: TGTGCCATCAGTGAGAACAGGGACACTGAAGCTTTCTTT. Encoded protein: CAISENRDTEAFF.

In this sample, this clone turned up once. V gene TRBV5-5 combines with J gene TRBJ2-3, with 7 bases lining up with TRBD2. From germline, CDR1 is SGHKS and CDR2 YYEKEE (reference sequence). CDR3 length equals 15 residues. After removal of 1 base from V and 3 bases from J, the junction contained 5 bases not matched to a gene. The CDR3 protein is CASSLFTGGTDTQYF. For the CDR3, the DNA is TGTGCCAGCAGCTTGTTTACGGGGGGAACAGATACGCAGTATTTT.